These 24 T cell receptor beta chains share one sample of origin, sequenced in a study of cytomegalovirus exposure and HLA in healthy donors. Primers: 60 Vbeta forward and 13 Jbeta reverse. Method: immunoSEQ multiplex PCR; TCRdb's copy keeps in-frame clones and lacks some. The sample lists about 87,000 clones, roughly 70% occurring once. The sequencing input was PBMCs. These receptors were taken from a man aged 25-45 years in good health and CMV-seropositive.

The chain is built from TRBV4-3 and TRBJ2-7, with TRBD1 matching 7 bases. Germline V gene sequence: CDR1 LGHNA, CDR2 YSLEER. This CDR3 spans 15 amino acids. Germline trimming cut 4 bases from V and 2 bases from J; bases unmatched to any gene: 8. The CDR3 region is CASSLSLGTAYEQYF. The CDR3 nucleotides are TGCGCCAGCAGCCTCTCCCTCGGGACAGCCTACGAGCAGTACTTC.

The J gene is TRBJ2-3, the V gene TRBV4-2, with TRBD2 matching 8 bases. Germline V gives CDR1 LGHNA, CDR2 YNFKEQ. J gave up 8 bases and V 1 base, and 11 bases lay outside the gene matches. The CDR3 runs 16 residues. CDR3 DNA sequence: TGTGCCAGCAGCCAAGTGCAGCGGGGGAGGGAAGGTACGCAGTATTTT. Protein sequence: CASSQVQRGREGTQYF.

The chain combines TRBV5-4 with TRBJ1-2, with 7 bases that match TRBD1. The J segment lost 2 bases and the V segment lost 3 bases, leaving 7 bases of the junction unmatched. Germline V gene sequence: CDR1 SGHNT, CDR2 YYREEE (reference sequence). The CDR3 runs to 15 residues. The CDR3 here is CASSSIDRVNYGYTF. CDR3 bases: TGTGCCAGCAGCTCAATCGACAGGGTAAACTATGGCTACACCTTC.

The chain has TRBV7-9 and TRBJ2-5, with D tentatively TRBD2 (5 bases). Trimming pared 6 bases from V and 1 base from J, leaving 9 bases between. Germline V gene lookup returns CDR1 SEHNR and CDR2 FQNEAQ (reference sequence). The CDR3 is 13 amino acids. The CDR3 spells CASRLVGQETQYF. CDR3 bases: TGTGCCAGCAGACTAGTTGGCCAAGAGACCCAGTACTTC.

The chain is built from TRBV5-1 and TRBJ1-1; D gene unclear. This CDR3 has 14 residues. Trimming removed 5 bases from V and 1 base from J, with 12 bases in between. Germline lookup yields CDR1 SGHRS and CDR2 YFSETQ. The CDR3 here is CASRAMGTNTEAFF. The CDR3 bases are TGCGCCAGCAGGGCGATGGGCACGAACACTGAAGCTTTCTTT.

V is TRBV29-1 and J is TRBJ2-3; tentatively, D is TRBD1 (5 bases). Germline V gene data show CDR1 as SQVTM and CDR2 as ANQGSEA. This CDR3 region has 11 residues. Trimming left V 6 bases short and J 2 bases short, with 6 bases between. DNA of the CDR3: TGCAGCGTGGACACCACAGATACGCAGTATTTT. Its protein product is CSVDTTDTQYF.

The chain uses TRBV30 and TRBJ1-1; D is undetermined. Trimming stripped 2 bases from V and 6 bases from J, with 19 bases between. The germline V gene encodes CDR1 GTSNPN and CDR2 SVGIG (reference sequence). The CDR3 runs 15 residues. CDR3 nucleotide sequence: TGTGCCTGGAGTCACACGATGGCCTCTCGGGCTGAAGCTTTCTTT. Residues: CAWSHTMASRAEAFF.

This chain uses TRBV2 with TRBJ1-1; 9 nucleotides align to TRBD1. Germline V lookup: CDR1 SNHLY, CDR2 FYNNEI. The J segment lost 3 bases and the V segment lost 4 bases, leaving 9 bases of the junction unmatched. This CDR3 is built from 16 residues. In nucleotides, the CDR3 is TGTGCCAGCAGTGGACGAATTAGGGACAGGGACACTGAAGCTTTCTTT. The encoded protein is CASSGRIRDRDTEAFF.

This clone was found once. The CDR3 is CASSSGYNEKLFF. CDR3 DNA: TGTGCCAGCAGTTCAGGGTATAATGAAAAACTGTTTTTT. V is TRBV27 and J is TRBJ1-4, with D tentatively TRBD1 (5 bases). Per the germline V gene, CDR1 is MNHEY and CDR2 is SMNVEV (reference sequence). With 4 bases removed from V and 4 bases from J, the gap between germline ends came to 7 bases. CDR3 length equals 13 residues. Full variable domain (missing parts from reference TRBV27 and TRBJ1-4): EAQVTQNPRYLITVTGKKLTVTCSQNMNHEYMSWYRQDPGLGLRQIYYSMNVEVTDKGDVPEGYKVSRKEKRNFPLILESPSPNQTSLYFCASSSGYNEKLFFGSGTQLSVL.

V is TRBV7-9 and J is TRBJ1-4; D is unclear. This CDR3 spans 14 amino acids. Deletions cut 10 bases from V and 7 bases from J, with 19 bases between. Germline CDR1 reads SEHNR; CDR2 reads FQNEAQ (reference sequence). Here the CDR3 reads CATQREDPSEKLFF. For the CDR3, the DNA is TGTGCCACCCAGAGAGAAGACCCTAGTGAAAAACTGTTTTTT.

The genes are TRBV4-2 and TRBJ2-6; D remains unclear. The CDR3 spans 18 residues. CDR1 LGHNA and CDR2 YNFKEQ come from the germline V gene. V was pared by 0 bases and J by 0 bases, with 12 bases between. CDR3 protein: CASSQDNPKSSGANVLTF. The DNA for the CDR3 is TGTGCCAGCAGCCAAGATAACCCGAAGAGCTCTGGGGCCAACGTCCTGACTTTC.

This clone came up once. The CDR3 sequence is CASSLAVAYNEQFF. The CDR3, as DNA: TGTGCCAGCAGCTTAGCAGTAGCTTACAATGAGCAGTTCTTC. This sequence joins TRBV7-2 and TRBJ2-1; D unresolved. This CDR3 is built from 14 residues. Germline CDR1 reads SGHTA; CDR2 reads FQGNSA. The V end lost 0 bases, the J end lost 4 bases, and 7 bases lay between the germline ends.

V usage is TRBV19 and J usage is TRBJ2-7, with 9 bases that match TRBD2. Germline V gene lookup returns CDR1 LNHDA and CDR2 SQIVND (reference sequence). Unmatched junction bases numbered 7, after V lost 1 base and J lost 0 bases. CDR3 length: 17 amino acids. This CDR3 is CASSIAGLATFSYEQYF. The CDR3 nucleotides read TGTGCCAGTAGTATAGCAGGACTAGCGACCTTCTCCTACGAGCAGTACTTC.

This clone has only a few counts. The rearrangement joins TRBV9 to TRBJ2-1; 8 bases are shared with TRBD2. The CDR3 spans 13 residues. CDR1 is SGDLS and CDR2 is YYNGEE in the germline V gene. Trimming at V came to 7 bases and at J to 7 bases, leaving 7 bases not matched to a gene. This CDR3 reads CASGLAGGNEQFF. The CDR3 DNA follows: TGTGCCAGCGGACTAGCTGGAGGGAATGAGCAGTTCTTC.

Notes on this clone: A read error may account for a junction end that differs from germline. The V and J genes are TRBV4-2 and TRBJ1-5; D might be TRBD1 (5 bases). The CDR3 length is 12 residues. CDR1 LGHNA and CDR2 YNFKEQ come from the germline V gene. CDR3 sequence: CASSGPNQPQNF. The CDR3 DNA is TGTGCCAGCTCAGGGCCCAATCAGCCCCAGAATTTT.

The table lists this clone with a few counts. The V gene is TRBV28, the J gene TRBJ1-5; D gene ambiguous. The ends were cut back, 1 base at V and 6 bases at J, with 4 bases in the middle. The CDR3 runs 12 residues. Germline loops: CDR1 MDHEN, CDR2 SYDVKM. Written as DNA, the CDR3 is TGTGCCAGCAGTTTATCCAGTCAGCCCCAGCATTTT. It translates to CASSLSSQPQHF.

This chain joins TRBV15 and TRBJ2-7, with TRBD2 matching over 10 bases. This CDR3 comprises 15 residues. The ends lost 5 bases at V and 4 bases at J; junction bases unmatched: 8. CDR1 LNHNV and CDR2 YYDKDF come from the germline V gene (reference sequence). The DNA of the CDR3 is TGTGCCACCAGCGGACCGGGACTAGCGTTGTACGAGCAGTACTTC. It yields the protein CATSGPGLALYEQYF.

This chain connects TRBV5-4 to TRBJ2-2; 12 positions agree with TRBD1. Looked up from germline, CDR1 is SGHNT and CDR2 is YYREEE (reference sequence). V shed 4 bases, J shed 5 bases, and the junction held 18 bases outside the gene matches. The CDR3 length is 20 residues. CDR3: CASSRGRDRGREARTGELFF. The CDR3 bases are TGTGCCAGCAGCCGGGGCCGGGACAGGGGGCGTGAGGCGAGGACCGGGGAGCTGTTTTTT.

V is TRBV4-2 and J is TRBJ1-2, with D possibly TRBD1 on 6 matching bases. Trimming stripped 0 bases from V and 8 bases from J, with 16 bases between. This CDR3 region has 15 residues. Germline assignment: CDR1 LGHNA and CDR2 YNFKEQ. The CDR3 bases are TGTGCCAGCAGCCAAGACCGGGGGGGCCAGCGGGGCTACACCTTC. It codes for CASSQDRGGQRGYTF.

The chain recombines TRBV5-1 with TRBJ2-7; tentatively, D is TRBD2 (6 bases). The CDR3 totals 17 residues. CDR1 is SGHRS, CDR2 YFSETQ, per germline. The V and J ends lost 4 bases and 7 bases respectively, with 27 bases between them. For the CDR3, the DNA is TGCGCCAGCAGCCACGGCCCCGGAGGGAACCCTTCGGGAGAGCAGTACTTC. Translation: CASSHGPGGNPSGEQYF.

This clone was detected only a few times. The V gene is TRBV28, the J gene TRBJ2-7, with 10 bases fitting TRBD1. The length of the CDR3 is 17 residues. V lost 5 bases, J lost 2 bases, and 12 bases stayed unmatched. The germline V gene encodes CDR1 MDHEN and CDR2 SYDVKM. The CDR3 nucleotides are TGTGCCAGCAGTCCTGGGTACGGGACAGGGGACGCCTACGAGCAGTACTTC. Protein product: CASSPGYGTGDAYEQYF.

V gene TRBV29-1 combines with J gene TRBJ1-2, with D uncertain. CDR3 length equals 12 residues. The germline V gene encodes CDR1 SQVTM and CDR2 ANQGSEA. CDR3 region: CSTRAGNYGYTF. The CDR3 bases are TGCAGTACTAGGGCAGGAAACTATGGCTACACCTTC.

The chain recombines TRBV27 with TRBJ2-5; weak D call: TRBD2 (7 bases). The ends were cut back, 1 base at V and 5 bases at J, with 11 bases in the middle. In germline, CDR1 is MNHEY, CDR2 SMNVEV (reference sequence). This CDR3 has 14 amino acids. CDR3 protein: CASSLLGGLETQYF. CDR3 bases: TGTGCCAGCAGTTTATTGGGGGGGCTGGAGACCCAGTACTTC.

This clone was recorded a few times. The J gene is TRBJ1-3, the V gene TRBV2; D remains unclear. V was shortened by 1 base and J by 0 bases, with 13 bases between the two germline ends. This CDR3 contains 17 residues. The germline V gene encodes CDR1 SNHLY and CDR2 FYNNEI. CDR3 amino acids: CASSEGSGRASGNTIYF. The CDR3 DNA follows: TGTGCCAGCAGTGAAGGGAGCGGACGGGCCTCTGGAAACACCATATATTTT. The complete variable domain, with remaining parts taken from reference TRBV2 and TRBJ1-3, reads EPEVTQTPSHQVTQMGQEVILRCVPISNHLYFYWYRQILGQKVEFLVSFYNNEISEKSEIFDDQFSVERPDGSNFTLKIRSTKLEDSAMYFCASSEGSGRASGNTIYFGEGSWLTVV.